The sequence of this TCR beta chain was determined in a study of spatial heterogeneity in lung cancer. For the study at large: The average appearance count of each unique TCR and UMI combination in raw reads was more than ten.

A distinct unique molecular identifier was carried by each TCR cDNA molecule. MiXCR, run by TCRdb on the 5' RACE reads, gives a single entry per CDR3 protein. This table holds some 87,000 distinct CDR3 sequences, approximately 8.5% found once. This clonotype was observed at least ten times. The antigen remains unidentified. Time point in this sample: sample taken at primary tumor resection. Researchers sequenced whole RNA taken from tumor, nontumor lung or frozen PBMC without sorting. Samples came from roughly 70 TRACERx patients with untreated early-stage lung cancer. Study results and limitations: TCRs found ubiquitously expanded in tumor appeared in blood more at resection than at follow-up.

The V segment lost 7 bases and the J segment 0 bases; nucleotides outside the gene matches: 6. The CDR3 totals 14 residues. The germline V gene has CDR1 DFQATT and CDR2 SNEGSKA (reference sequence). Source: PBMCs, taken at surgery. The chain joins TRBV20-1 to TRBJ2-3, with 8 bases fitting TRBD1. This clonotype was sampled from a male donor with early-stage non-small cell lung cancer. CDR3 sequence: CSDQGALSTDTQYF. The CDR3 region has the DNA TGCAGTGATCAGGGGGCCCTTAGCACAGATACGCAGTATTTT.